This is a list of T cell receptor beta chains from one sample in a study of blood T cell repertoires in COVID-19. TCRdb's table, derived via immunoSEQ multiplex PCR, lists solely in-frame clones and lacks some. The sample has about 230,000 clones, 83% seen once. The specimen was peripheral blood. The receptors shown here come from a woman aged 70-85 years with active or convalescent COVID-19. Each CDR3 is given with its conserved first and last residue. A D gene is named only where the DNA matches it firmly. Some rows have no size entry. The others give once, few or many, or a class for an expanded clone.

J gene	V gene	D gene	clone size	CDR3 protein	CDR3 DNA
TRBJ2-1	TRBV6-5	TRBD2	.	CASSFNGLAGGDEQFF	TGTGCCAGCAGTTTCAATGGACTAGCGGGGGGGGATGAGCAGTTCTTC
TRBJ1-5	TRBV18	.	.	CASSPRTDQPQHF	TGTGCCAGCTCACCTCGTACGGATCAGCCCCAGCATTTT
TRBJ2-7	TRBV5-4	.	.	CASSSLRDAGEQYF	TGTGCCAGCAGCTCCTTAAGGGACGCGGGGGAGCAGTACTTC
TRBJ1-1	TRBV19	TRBD1	.	CASSRDRANTEAFF	TGTGCCAGTAGTAGGGACAGGGCGAACACTGAAGCTTTCTTT
TRBJ2-7	TRBV6-5	.	.	CASNQEPHTTREQYF	TGTGCCAGCAACCAAGAGCCCCACACTACGAGGGAGCAGTACTTC
TRBJ1-2	TRBV28	.	.	CASSLQGLGDGYTF	TGTGCCAGCAGTTTACAGGGACTTGGGGATGGCTACACCTTC
TRBJ2-2	TRBV7-9	.	.	CASSLAGTLNTGELFF	TGTGCCAGCAGCTTAGCCGGGACACTGAACACCGGGGAGCTGTTTTTT
TRBJ1-4	TRBV27	TRBD1	.	CASSPRDRGQIYEKLFF	TGTGCCAGCAGTCCTCGGGACAGGGGGCAAATTTATGAAAAACTGTTTTTT
TRBJ2-5	TRBV6-6	TRBD2	few	CASSPRTSAGGETQYF	TGTGCCAGCAGTCCCCGGACTAGCGCCGGGGGAGAGACCCAGTACTTC
TRBJ1-5	TRBV4-2	TRBD1	once	CASSQDRAVGQPQHF	TGTGCCAGCAGCCAGGACAGGGCGGTCGGGCAGCCCCAGCATTTT
TRBJ1-2	TRBV6-2/TRBV6-3	TRBD1	.	CASSYLVTGTNGYTF	TGTGCCAGCAGTTACCTGGTGACAGGGACGAATGGCTACACCTTC
TRBJ2-1	TRBV21-1	.	.	CASSTRTSGRVSSYNEQFF	TGTGCCAGCAGCACCCGGACTAGCGGGAGGGTGAGCTCCTACAATGAGCAGTTCTTC
TRBJ2-1	TRBV11-2	TRBD2	.	CASSLDSSGSGINEQFF	TGTGCCAGCAGCTTAGATTCATCGGGTAGCGGGATAAATGAGCAGTTCTTC
TRBJ2-1	TRBV27	TRBD2	.	CASRVLAGVYNEQFF	TGTGCCAGCAGAGTTCTAGCGGGTGTTTACAATGAGCAGTTCTTC
TRBJ2-1	TRBV7-9	TRBD2	.	CASSFRGGGGYNEQFF	TGTGCCAGCAGCTTTAGAGGCGGGGGAGGGTACAATGAGCAGTTCTTC
TRBJ2-3	TRBV19	.	.	CASSIGGLTQYF	TGTGCCAGTAGTATCGGAGGGCTTACGCAGTATTTT
TRBJ2-1	TRBV11-2	TRBD2	.	CASSPPGLAAKRRYNEQFF	TGTGCCAGCAGCCCCCCGGGACTAGCGGCCAAACGGAGGTACAATGAGCAGTTCTTC
TRBJ1-5	TRBV27	.	.	CASSPFGGGLTISNQPQHF	TGTGCCAGCAGTCCCTTTGGGGGGGGGCTCACTATTAGCAATCAGCCCCAGCATTTT
TRBJ2-1	TRBV27	.	.	CASSILGLSYNEQFF	TGTGCCAGCAGTATACTAGGACTATCCTACAATGAGCAGTTCTTC
TRBJ1-2	TRBV5-6	TRBD1	.	CASSLTGDYGYTF	TGTGCCAGCAGCTTGACAGGGGACTATGGCTACACCTTC
TRBJ2-1	TRBV15	TRBD1	.	CATSRLRTGLNEQFF	TGTGCCACCAGCAGATTGCGGACAGGACTCAATGAGCAGTTCTTC
TRBJ2-3	TRBV9	TRBD2	.	CASSRSGGTSTDTQYF	TGTGCCAGCAGCCGAAGCGGGGGAACTAGCACAGATACGCAGTATTTT
TRBJ1-1	TRBV7-8	TRBD1	.	CASSSNIQGRRTEAFF	TGTGCCAGCAGCTCCAATATACAGGGGAGGCGGACTGAAGCTTTCTTT
TRBJ1-4	TRBV5-4	.	.	CASSPPGREKLFF	TGTGCCAGCAGCCCCCCTGGGCGAGAAAAACTGTTTTTT
TRBJ1-2	TRBV18	.	.	CASSPQGDGYTF	TGTGCCAGCTCACCACAGGGGGATGGCTACACCTTC
TRBJ1-6	TRBV28	.	.	CASSSGQGLYNSPLHF	TGTGCCAGCAGCTCCGGGCAGGGCCTATATAATTCACCCCTCCACTTT
TRBJ1-5	TRBV9	.	.	CASGAGADGPQHF	TGTGCCAGCGGGGCGGGGGCGGATGGGCCCCAGCATTTT
TRBJ2-1	TRBV6-4	TRBD2	few	CASSDRGVGGNEQFF	TGTGCCAGCAGTGATCGGGGGGTAGGTGGGAATGAGCAGTTCTTC
TRBJ2-5	TRBV19	.	.	CASTGTPAGTQYF	TGTGCCAGTACTGGGACTCCGGCGGGGACCCAGTACTTC
TRBJ2-5	TRBV30	.	.	CAWTEGGETQYF	TGTGCCTGGACTGAAGGGGGAGAGACCCAGTACTTC
TRBJ1-2	TRBV29-1	.	.	CSVRQQANYGYTF	TGCAGCGTTCGACAACAAGCTAACTATGGCTACACCTTC
TRBJ1-3	TRBV7-8	TRBD1	.	CASSPGQGNTIYF	TGTGCCAGCAGCCCGGGACAGGGAAACACCATATATTTT
TRBJ2-2	TRBV10-3	TRBD1	.	CAAWSQGEAGELFF	TGTGCCGCCTGGAGTCAGGGGGAAGCCGGGGAGCTGTTTTTT
TRBJ2-7	TRBV27	TRBD1	.	CASSFSGGYHEQYF	TGTGCCAGCAGTTTCTCAGGGGGCTACCACGAGCAGTACTTC
TRBJ1-5	TRBV6-6	TRBD1	.	CASSQRDRKVPQHF	TGTGCCAGCAGCCAGAGGGACAGGAAGGTCCCCCAGCATTTT
TRBJ2-2	TRBV11-2	.	.	CASSLGPFRGTGELFF	TGTGCCAGCAGCTTAGGACCTTTCCGAGGGACCGGGGAGCTGTTTTTT
TRBJ1-2	TRBV7-3	.	.	CASSLNRGEGGYTF	TGTGCCAGCAGCTTAAATCGGGGGGAAGGCGGCTACACCTTC
TRBJ1-1	TRBV19	.	once	CASRPSRRENTEAFF	TGTGCCAGTAGACCCTCGAGGAGGGAGAACACTGAAGCTTTCTTT
TRBJ1-1	TRBV5-1	.	.	CASSLGFGIGTEAFF	TGCGCCAGCAGCTTGGGATTCGGGATCGGCACTGAAGCTTTCTTT
TRBJ1-4	TRBV29-1	.	few	CSVDQGGSEKLFF	TGCAGCGTTGATCAGGGCGGCAGTGAAAAACTGTTTTTT
TRBJ1-6	TRBV15	.	.	CATSRDPQGPLHF	TGTGCCACCAGCAGAGATCCCCAGGGACCCCTCCACTTT
TRBJ2-5	TRBV7-2	.	.	CASSSRVGEEETQYF	TGTGCCAGCAGCTCTAGGGTCGGGGAGGAAGAGACCCAGTACTTC
TRBJ1-4	TRBV9	TRBD1	.	CASSVGAGGSEKLFF	TGTGCCAGCAGCGTAGGGGCAGGGGGTAGTGAAAAACTGTTTTTT
TRBJ1-2	TRBV29-1	.	.	CSVESLGQPNYGYTF	TGCAGCGTTGAGTCTCTCGGACAGCCTAACTATGGCTACACCTTC
TRBJ1-1	TRBV2	TRBD1	.	CAGQGATEAFF	TGTGCCGGACAGGGAGCTACTGAAGCTTTCTTT
TRBJ2-7	TRBV28	.	.	CASSFRYEQYF	TGTGCCAGCAGTTTCCGGTACGAGCAGTACTTC
TRBJ2-7	TRBV10-3	.	.	CAIRGPTGLSEQYF	TGTGCCATCAGGGGGCCTACAGGGCTGTCCGAGCAGTACTTC
TRBJ1-6	TRBV3-1/TRBV3-2	.	.	CASGGNSPLHF	TGTGCCAGCGGCGGAAATTCACCCCTCCACTTT